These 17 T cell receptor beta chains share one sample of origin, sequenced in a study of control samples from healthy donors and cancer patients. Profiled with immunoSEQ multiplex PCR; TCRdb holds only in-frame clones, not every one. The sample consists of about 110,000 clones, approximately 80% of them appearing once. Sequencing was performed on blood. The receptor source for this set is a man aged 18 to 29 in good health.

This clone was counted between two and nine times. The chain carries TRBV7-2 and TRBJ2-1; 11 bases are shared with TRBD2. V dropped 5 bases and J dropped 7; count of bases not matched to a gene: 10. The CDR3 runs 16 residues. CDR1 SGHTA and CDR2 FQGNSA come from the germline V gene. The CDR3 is CASSRSGGANRNEQFF. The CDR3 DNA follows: TGTGCCAGCAGCCGTAGCGGGGGGGCAAATCGGAATGAGCAGTTCTTC. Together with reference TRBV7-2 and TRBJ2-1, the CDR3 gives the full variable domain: GAGVSQSPSNKVTEKGKDVELRCDPISGHTALYWYRQSLGQGLEFLIYFQGNSAPDKSGLPSDRFSAERTGGSVSTLTIQRTQQEDSAVYLCASSRSGGANRNEQFFGPGTRLTVL.

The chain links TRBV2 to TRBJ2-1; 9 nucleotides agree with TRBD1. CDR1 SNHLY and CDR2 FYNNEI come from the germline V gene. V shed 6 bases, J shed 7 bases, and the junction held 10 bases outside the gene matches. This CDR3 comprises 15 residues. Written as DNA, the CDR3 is TGTGCCAGCAGATTATCCGGGACAGGGCGAAATGAGCAGTTCTTC. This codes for CASRLSGTGRNEQFF.

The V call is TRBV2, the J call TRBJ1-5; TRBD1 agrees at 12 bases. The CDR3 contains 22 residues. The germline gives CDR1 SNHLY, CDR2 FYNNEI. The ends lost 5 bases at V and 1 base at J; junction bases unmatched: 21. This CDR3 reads CASSPLSGTGGGMGGSNQPQHF. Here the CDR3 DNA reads TGTGCCAGCAGTCCCCTTTCGGGGACAGGGGGCGGAATGGGAGGGAGCAATCAGCCCCAGCATTTT.

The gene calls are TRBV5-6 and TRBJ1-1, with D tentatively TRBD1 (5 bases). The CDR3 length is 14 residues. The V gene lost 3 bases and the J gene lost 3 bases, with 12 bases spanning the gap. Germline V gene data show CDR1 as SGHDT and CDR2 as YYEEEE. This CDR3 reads CASSYRYSYTEAFF. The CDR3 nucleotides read TGTGCCAGCAGCTACAGGTATAGTTACACTGAAGCTTTCTTT.

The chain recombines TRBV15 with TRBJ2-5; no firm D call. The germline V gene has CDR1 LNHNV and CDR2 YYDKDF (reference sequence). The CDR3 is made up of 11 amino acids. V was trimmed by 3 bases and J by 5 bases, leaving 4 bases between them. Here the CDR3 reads CATSRGETQYF. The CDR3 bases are TGTGCCACCAGCAGGGGGGAGACCCAGTACTTC.

The CDR3 reads CASSVARNYGYTF. Written as DNA, the CDR3 is TGTGCCAGCAGCGTGGCCAGGAACTATGGCTACACCTTC. This chain connects TRBV9 to TRBJ1-2; D unresolved. Trimming took 2 bases from V and 2 from J, leaving 7 bases between them. Germline V gene data show CDR1 as SGDLS and CDR2 as YYNGEE. This CDR3 spans 13 amino acids.

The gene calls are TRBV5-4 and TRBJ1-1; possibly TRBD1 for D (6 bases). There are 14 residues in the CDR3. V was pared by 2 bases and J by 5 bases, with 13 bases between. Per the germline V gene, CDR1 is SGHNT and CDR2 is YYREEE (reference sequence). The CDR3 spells CASSLAGARTEAFF. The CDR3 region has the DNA TGTGCCAGCAGCTTAGCAGGGGCAAGGACTGAAGCTTTCTTT.

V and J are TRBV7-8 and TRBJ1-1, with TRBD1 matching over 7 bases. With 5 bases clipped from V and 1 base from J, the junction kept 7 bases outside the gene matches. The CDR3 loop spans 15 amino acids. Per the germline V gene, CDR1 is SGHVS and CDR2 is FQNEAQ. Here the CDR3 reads CASSRFSGGNTEAFF. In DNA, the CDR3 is TGTGCCAGCAGCCGCTTCTCAGGGGGGAACACTGAAGCTTTCTTT.

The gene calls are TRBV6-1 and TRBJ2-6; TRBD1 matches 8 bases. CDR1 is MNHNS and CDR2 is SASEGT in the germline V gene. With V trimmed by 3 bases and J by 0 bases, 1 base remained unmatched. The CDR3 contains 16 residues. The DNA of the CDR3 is TGTGCCAGCAGTGACAGGGGGCTCTCTGGGGCCAACGTCCTGACTTTC. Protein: CASSDRGLSGANVLTF.

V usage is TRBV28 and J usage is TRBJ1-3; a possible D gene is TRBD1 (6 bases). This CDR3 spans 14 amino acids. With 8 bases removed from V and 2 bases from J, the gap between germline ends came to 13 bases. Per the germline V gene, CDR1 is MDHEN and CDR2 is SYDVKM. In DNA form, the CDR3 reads TGTGCCAGCCTTCGAGGGGGAACTGGAAACACCATATATTTT. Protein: CASLRGGTGNTIYF.

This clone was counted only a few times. This chain's CDR3 is CAWMAPGGFSGYTF. CDR3 nucleotide sequence: TGTGCCTGGATGGCCCCGGGTGGGTTTAGTGGCTACACCTTC. The chain has TRBV30 and TRBJ1-2; no reliable D call. Trimming left V 4 bases short and J 7 bases short, with 19 bases between. Looked up from germline, CDR1 is GTSNPN and CDR2 is SVGIG (reference sequence). This CDR3 comprises 14 residues.

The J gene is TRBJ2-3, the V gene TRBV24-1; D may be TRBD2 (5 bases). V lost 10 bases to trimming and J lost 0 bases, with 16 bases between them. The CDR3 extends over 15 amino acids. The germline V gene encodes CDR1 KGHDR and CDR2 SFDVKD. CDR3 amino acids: CATGEGGTSTDTQYF. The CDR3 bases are TGTGCCACGGGCGAGGGCGGTACTAGCACAGATACGCAGTATTTT.

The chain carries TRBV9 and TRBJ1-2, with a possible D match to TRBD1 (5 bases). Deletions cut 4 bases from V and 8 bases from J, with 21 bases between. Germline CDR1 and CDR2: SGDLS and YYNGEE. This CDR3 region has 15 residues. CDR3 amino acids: CASSRLRTGGAGYTF. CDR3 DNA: TGTGCCAGCAGCCGCCTAAGAACGGGGGGTGCCGGCTACACCTTC.

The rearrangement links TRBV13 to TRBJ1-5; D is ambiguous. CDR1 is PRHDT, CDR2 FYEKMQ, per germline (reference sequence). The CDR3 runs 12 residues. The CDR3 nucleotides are TGTGGTACGGCAACGGGGTATCAGCCCCAGCATTTT. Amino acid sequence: CGTATGYQPQHF.

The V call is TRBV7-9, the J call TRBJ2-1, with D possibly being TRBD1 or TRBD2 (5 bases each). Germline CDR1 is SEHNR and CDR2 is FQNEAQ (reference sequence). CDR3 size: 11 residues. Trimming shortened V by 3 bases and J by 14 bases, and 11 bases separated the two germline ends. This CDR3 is CASSFGTMEFF. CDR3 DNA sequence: TGTGCCAGCAGCTTTGGGACCATGGAGTTCTTC.

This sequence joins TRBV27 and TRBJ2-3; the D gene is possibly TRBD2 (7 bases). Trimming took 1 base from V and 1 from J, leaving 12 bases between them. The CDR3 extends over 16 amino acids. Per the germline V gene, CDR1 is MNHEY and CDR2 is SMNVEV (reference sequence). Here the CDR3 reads CASSLYGGGRTDTQYF. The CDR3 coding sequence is TGTGCCAGCAGTTTATATGGGGGGGGCCGCACAGATACGCAGTATTTT.

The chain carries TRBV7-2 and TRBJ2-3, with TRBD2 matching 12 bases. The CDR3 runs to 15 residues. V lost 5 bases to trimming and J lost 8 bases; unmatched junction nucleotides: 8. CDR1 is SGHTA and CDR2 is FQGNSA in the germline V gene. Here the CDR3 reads CASSTASGGAGTQYF. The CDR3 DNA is TGTGCCAGCAGCACAGCTAGCGGGGGGGCGGGTACGCAGTATTTT.